This passage covers 30 T cell receptor beta chains from one sample sequenced in a study of cytomegalovirus exposure and HLA in healthy donors. The PCR employed 60 Vbeta primers together with 13 Jbeta primers. The protocol was immunoSEQ multiplex PCR, while the TCRdb copy is restricted to in-frame clones and leaves out a portion. The table includes about 160,000 clones, roughly 80% detected once. The sequenced sample consisted of PBMCs. Receptors were obtained from a woman aged 30 to 39 in good health and CMV-seropositive.

The chain couples TRBV10-3 to TRBJ2-3, with 8 positions matching TRBD2. After removal of 4 bases from V and 2 bases from J, the junction contained 2 bases not matched to a gene. This CDR3 is built from 14 residues. Germline loops: CDR1 ENHRY, CDR2 SYGVKD. The CDR3 DNA follows: TGTGCCATCAGTGGGCGGGGGGACACAGATACGCAGTATTTT. Translation: CAISGRGDTDTQYF.

The rearrangement links TRBV5-1 to TRBJ1-1; weak D call: TRBD1 (5 bases). This CDR3 spans 13 amino acids. Between the trimmed V and J ends, which lost 0 bases and 8 bases, there was a span of 11 bases. Germline lookup yields CDR1 SGHRS and CDR2 YFSETQ. For the CDR3, the DNA is TGCGCCAGCAGCTTGGGATTGGGGCGCGAAGCTTTCTTT. This translates into CASSLGLGREAFF.

V gene TRBV5-1 combines with J gene TRBJ1-2; 12 nucleotides line up with TRBD1. V was pared by 4 bases and J by 8 bases, with 9 bases of the junction left unmatched. CDR3 size: 15 residues. The germline gives CDR1 SGHRS, CDR2 YFSETQ. CDR3 bases: TGCGCCAGCAGCCTTGGGACAGGGGGCATAGGGGGCTACACCTTC. Translated, it gives CASSLGTGGIGGYTF.

This sequence joins TRBV18 and TRBJ1-1; D possibly corresponds to TRBD1 (6 bases). Germline CDR1 and CDR2: KGHSH and LQKENI. The CDR3 length is 14 residues. Trimming shortened V by 0 bases and J by 8 bases, and 13 bases separated the two germline ends. CDR3 coding DNA: TGTGCCAGCTCACCACCTAATATCAGGGGCGAAGCTTTCTTT. It codes for CASSPPNIRGEAFF.

The chain recombines TRBV9 with TRBJ2-3; the D is unclear. The CDR3 totals 17 residues. Germline CDR1 SGDLS, CDR2 YYNGEE. Trimming removed 3 bases at V and 0 bases at J, with 17 bases between. The CDR3 protein is CASSAPLAATSTDTQYF. The CDR3 bases are TGTGCCAGCAGCGCACCCTTGGCGGCAACTAGCACAGATACGCAGTATTTT.

The chain recombines TRBV6-5 with TRBJ1-2; D unresolved. CDR1 and CDR2 (germline): MNHEY, SVGAGI. CDR3 length equals 14 residues. Trimming left V 0 bases short and J 8 bases short, with 13 bases between. Written as DNA, the CDR3 is TGTGCCAGCAGTTACTCGATGGGGAGTGACGGCTACACCTTC. This sequence encodes CASSYSMGSDGYTF.

This chain uses TRBV19 with TRBJ1-2; 11 bases match TRBD1. CDR1 and CDR2 (germline): LNHDA, SQIVND (reference sequence). The CDR3 spans 15 residues. V lost 4 bases, J lost 4 bases, and 5 bases stayed unmatched. CDR3 protein: CASSRGTGGRYGYTF. DNA for the CDR3: TGTGCCAGTAGTAGAGGGACAGGGGGTCGCTATGGCTACACCTTC.

The gene calls are TRBV5-1 and TRBJ2-5; 7 bases map to TRBD1. The better agreement between TRBJ2-7 and the DNA end casts doubt on the J call. Germline assignment: CDR1 SGHRS and CDR2 YFSETQ. The CDR3 sequence is 14 residues long. CDR3 nucleotides: TGCGCCAGCAGCCCCTGGGGACAGTCCTACGAGCAGTACTTC. Protein product: CASSPWGQSYEQYF.

The CDR3 sequence: CASSQDRGGGNQPQHF. The CDR3, as DNA: TGCGCCAGCAGCCAAGACCGTGGGGGGGGGAATCAGCCCCAGCATTTT. This sequence joins TRBV4-3 and TRBJ1-5; possible D gene TRBD1, 5 bases. The germline CDR1 and CDR2 sequences are LGHNA and YSLEER. The V and J ends lost 0 bases and 4 bases respectively, with 13 bases between them. CDR3 size: 16 residues.

V and J are TRBV7-3 and TRBJ1-2, with TRBD1 matching over 8 bases. Per the germline V gene, CDR1 is SGHTA and CDR2 is FQGTGA. The CDR3 runs 13 residues. Trimming removed 2 bases from V and 5 bases from J; junction bases left unmatched: 1. The chain's CDR3 is CASSLGQGYGYTF. CDR3 nucleotide sequence: TGTGCCAGCAGCTTAGGACAGGGTTATGGCTACACCTTC.

The chain is built from TRBV9 and TRBJ1-2; TRBD1 matches 7 bases. Trimming took 4 bases from V and 4 from J; bases not matched to a gene: 13. Per the germline V gene, CDR1 is SGDLS and CDR2 is YYNGEE. The CDR3 loop spans 16 amino acids. The CDR3 bases are TGTGCCAGCAGCCCGCGGCCTGGACAGGAGGTCTATGGCTACACCTTC. Amino acids: CASSPRPGQEVYGYTF.

V is TRBV15 and J is TRBJ1-1; TRBD1 agrees at 7 bases. The V segment lost 0 bases and the J segment 4 bases; nucleotides outside the gene matches: 5. From germline, CDR1 is LNHNV and CDR2 YYDKDF (reference sequence). The CDR3 length is 15 residues. The CDR3 reads CATSRDTGQTTEAFF. The DNA for the CDR3 is TGTGCCACCAGCAGAGATACGGGACAGACCACTGAAGCTTTCTTT.

The genes are TRBV7-9 and TRBJ2-7, with 7 bases fitting TRBD1. The germline CDR1 and CDR2 sequences are SEHNR and FQNEAQ (reference sequence). The CDR3 contains 14 residues. Losses at the gene ends were 3 bases for V and 0 bases for J; bases not matched to a gene: 2. The CDR3 nucleotides read TGTGCCAGCAGCTTCGGGACAGCCTCCTACGAGCAGTACTTC. Translation: CASSFGTASYEQYF.

The chain carries TRBV9 and TRBJ2-3; 7 bases line up with TRBD2. V trimming: 4 bases; J trimming: 7 bases; junction bases outside the gene matches: 15. CDR3 length equals 16 residues. CDR1 and CDR2 from the germline V gene are SGDLS and YYNGEE. CDR3 sequence: CASSPGGGSSSNTQYF. CDR3 DNA: TGTGCCAGCAGCCCCGGGGGAGGGTCCTCGTCAAATACGCAGTATTTT.

This clone was counted only a few times. V usage is TRBV6-6 and J usage is TRBJ1-5; tentatively, D is TRBD1 (5 bases). In germline, CDR1 is MNHNY, CDR2 SVGAGI (reference sequence). Trimming stripped 7 bases from V and 4 bases from J, with 17 bases between. The CDR3 is 15 amino acids. CDR3 loop: CASTEGPEKNQPQHF. The CDR3 nucleotides are TGTGCCAGCACGGAGGGACCGGAAAAAAATCAGCCCCAGCATTTT.

J is TRBJ1-3 and V is TRBV7-2; the D is unclear. The germline gives CDR1 SGHTA, CDR2 FQGNSA. The V end lost 1 base, the J end lost 8 bases, and 9 bases lay between the germline ends. The CDR3 is 13 amino acids. The CDR3 loop is CASSLEPEDTIYF. The CDR3 DNA reads TGTGCCAGCAGCTTAGAACCAGAGGACACCATATATTTT.

This chain uses TRBV4-2 with TRBJ1-6; no reliable D call. The CDR3 is 15 amino acids. The germline gives CDR1 LGHNA, CDR2 YNFKEQ. Between the trimmed V and J ends, which lost 10 bases and 0 bases, there was a span of 13 bases. The CDR3 protein is CATRFMGSYNSPLHF. DNA of the CDR3: TGTGCCACTAGGTTCATGGGCTCCTATAATTCACCCCTCCACTTT.

This chain connects TRBV5-4 to TRBJ1-1, with D tentatively TRBD1 (5 bases). V was pared by 4 bases and J by 0 bases, with 16 bases between. Germline V CDR1 and CDR2: SGHNT, YYREEE (reference sequence). This CDR3 comprises 16 residues. CDR3 residues: CASSPKLQGLNTEAFF. DNA of the CDR3: TGTGCCAGCAGCCCCAAACTCCAGGGTTTGAACACTGAAGCTTTCTTT.

This clone came up a few times. The chain recombines TRBV10-3 with TRBJ2-3, with 10 bases matching TRBD2. From germline, CDR1 is ENHRY and CDR2 SYGVKD. Trimming removed 6 bases from V and 2 bases from J; junction bases left unmatched: 11. This CDR3 is 17 amino acids long. This chain's CDR3 is CAISGAGLAGVTDTQYF. CDR3 bases: TGTGCCATCAGCGGGGCGGGGCTAGCGGGGGTCACAGATACGCAGTATTTT.

This chain links TRBV4-2 with TRBJ2-1; 15 bases match TRBD2. Per germline, CDR1 LGHNA and CDR2 YNFKEQ. CDR3 length equals 16 residues. V shed 1 base and J 7 bases; nucleotides not matched to a gene: 2. For the CDR3, the DNA is TGTGCCAGCAGCCAAGTGGGGACTAGCGGGGGGAATGAGCAGTTCTTC. Amino acids: CASSQVGTSGGNEQFF.

The V and J genes are TRBV2 and TRBJ1-6; 7 bases are shared with TRBD1. Germline V CDR1 and CDR2: SNHLY, FYNNEI. The CDR3 runs 14 residues. The junction had 3 bases not matched to a gene; V was cut back by 3 bases and J by 7 bases. Written as DNA, the CDR3 is TGTGCCAGCAGTGAGTCAGGGGGGAATTCACCCCTCCACTTT. This gives the protein CASSESGGNSPLHF. The variable domain in full, with the rest retrieved from reference TRBV2 and TRBJ1-6, is EPEVTQTPSHQVTQMGQEVILRCVPISNHLYFYWYRQILGQKVEFLVSFYNNEISEKSEIFDDQFSVERPDGSNFTLKIRSTKLEDSAMYFCASSESGGNSPLHFGNGTRLTVT.

This chain joins TRBV10-3 and TRBJ2-1; D is possibly TRBD2 (6 bases). Trimming pared 3 bases from V and 0 bases from J, leaving 9 bases between. CDR3 length equals 15 residues. CDR1 is ENHRY and CDR2 is SYGVKD in the germline V gene. CDR3 protein: CAISEGLSSYNEQFF. DNA of the CDR3: TGTGCCATCAGTGAAGGACTAAGCTCCTACAATGAGCAGTTCTTC.

The chain recombines TRBV6-4 with TRBJ1-1; D is unclear. Germline CDR1 reads MRHNA; CDR2 reads SNTAGT. V was shortened by 2 bases and J by 6 bases, with 16 bases between the two germline ends. The length of the CDR3 is 15 residues. The CDR3 is CASSDQEGGFPEAFF. The CDR3 nucleotides are TGTGCCAGCAGTGACCAGGAGGGTGGTTTTCCTGAAGCTTTCTTT.

This chain links TRBV6-5 with TRBJ1-2; D is unclear. This CDR3 is 13 amino acids long. Germline V lookup: CDR1 MNHEY, CDR2 SVGAGI. V was shortened by 5 bases and J by 8 bases, with 15 bases between the two germline ends. The CDR3 here is CASSPNRRGGYTF. CDR3 coding DNA: TGTGCCAGCAGTCCCAACCGGAGAGGGGGCTACACCTTC.

The sample holds a few counts of this clone. V gene TRBV5-5 combines with J gene TRBJ1-4, with D possibly TRBD1 on 5 matching bases. The CDR3 loop spans 14 amino acids. V lost 0 bases, J lost 8 bases, and 11 bases lay in between. CDR1 and CDR2 from the germline V gene are SGHKS and YYEKEE (reference sequence). CDR3 DNA sequence: TGTGCCAGCAGCTTGGACGGGGGAGAAGAAAAACTGTTTTTT. Protein: CASSLDGGEEKLFF.

The chain carries TRBV29-1 and TRBJ2-3, with TRBD1 matching 8 bases. The CDR3 covers 14 residues. The germline gives CDR1 SQVTM, CDR2 ANQGSEA. V was pared by 6 bases and J by 3 bases, with 8 bases of the junction left unmatched. CDR3 nucleotides: TGCAGCGTCCCGGACAGGGAATCGACAGATACGCAGTATTTT. It codes for CSVPDRESTDTQYF.

The V gene is TRBV5-8, the J gene TRBJ1-5; unclear D gene. The CDR3 has 15 residues. Germline V gene sequence: CDR1 SGHTS, CDR2 YDEGEE. The V gene lost 0 bases and the J gene lost 0 bases, with 7 bases spanning the gap. CDR3 in amino acids: CASSLGQYSNQPQHF. The CDR3 coding sequence is TGTGCCAGCAGCTTGGGACAATATAGCAATCAGCCCCAGCATTTT.

This clone has just one count. The CDR3 sequence is CASSQAYSNYEQYF. Written as DNA, the CDR3 is TGCGCCAGCAGCCAAGCTTACAGCAACTACGAGCAGTACTTC. This sequence joins TRBV4-3 and TRBJ2-7; no firm D call. The ends were cut back, 1 base at V and 3 bases at J, with 10 bases in the middle. The CDR3 totals 14 residues. Germline V lookup: CDR1 LGHNA, CDR2 YSLEER.

This clone was observed once. This chain joins TRBV18 and TRBJ1-1, with a possible D match to TRBD1 (5 bases). V lost 2 bases and J lost 4, with 14 bases in between. Germline V CDR1 and CDR2: KGHSH, LQKENI. The length of the CDR3 is 15 residues. The chain's CDR3 is CASSPAIIDSTEAFF. The CDR3 nucleotides read TGTGCCAGCTCACCAGCGATTATTGACAGCACTGAAGCTTTCTTT.

This clone appeared a single time. J is TRBJ1-4 and V is TRBV5-4; 8 bases are a match to TRBD1. V dropped 4 bases and J dropped 8; count of bases not matched to a gene: 7. The CDR3 is 14 amino acids. CDR1 is SGHNT, CDR2 YYREEE, per germline (reference sequence). The CDR3 DNA is TGTGCCAGCAGCCGGGACAGGAGGGAGGAAAAACTGTTTTTT. It encodes CASSRDRREEKLFF. The full variable domain, in which reference TRBV5-4 and TRBJ1-4 provide the parts outside the CDR3, is ETGVTQSPTHLIKTRGQQVTLRCSSQSGHNTVSWYQQALGQGPQFIFQYYREEENGRGNFPPRFSGLQFPNYSSELNVNALELDDSALYLCASSRDRREEKLFFGSGTQLSVL.